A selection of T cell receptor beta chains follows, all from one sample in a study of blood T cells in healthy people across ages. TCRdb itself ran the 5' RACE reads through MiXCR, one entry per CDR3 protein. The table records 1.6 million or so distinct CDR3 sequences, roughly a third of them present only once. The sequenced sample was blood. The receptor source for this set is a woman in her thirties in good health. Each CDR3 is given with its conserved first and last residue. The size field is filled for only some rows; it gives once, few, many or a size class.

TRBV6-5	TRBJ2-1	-	CASSYYRGPYEQFF
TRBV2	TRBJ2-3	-	CASSEARPGGDTQYF
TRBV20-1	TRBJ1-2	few	CSAKRNTGNYGYTF
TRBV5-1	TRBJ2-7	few	CASSFRGQTYEQYF
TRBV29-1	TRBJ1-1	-	CSVEVRSSEAFF
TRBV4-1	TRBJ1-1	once	CASSPSHRGLGTEAFF
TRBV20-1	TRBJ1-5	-	CSARIQGDNQPQHF
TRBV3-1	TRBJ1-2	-	CASSRDRGSPYTF
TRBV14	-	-	CEVGLGEQYF
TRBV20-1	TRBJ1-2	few	CSARDDAVNYGYTF
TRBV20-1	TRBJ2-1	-	CSARDGIAFYNEQFF
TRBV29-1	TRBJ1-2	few	CSVGQGQHGYTF
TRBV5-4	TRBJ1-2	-	CASSLSPDRGPGGYTF
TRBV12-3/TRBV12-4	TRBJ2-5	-	CANSPGLAGERETQYF
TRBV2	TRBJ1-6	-	CASSSVPGQGSALHF
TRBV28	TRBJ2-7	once	CASSSLGGELSHEQYF
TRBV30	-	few	CAWGRDYEQYF
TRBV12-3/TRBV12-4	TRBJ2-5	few	CASSFNRVKETQYF
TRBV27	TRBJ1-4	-	CASSEQGTNGKLFF
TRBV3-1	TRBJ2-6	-	CASSQDPARSSGANVLTF
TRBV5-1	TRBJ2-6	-	CASSATQSSGANVLTF
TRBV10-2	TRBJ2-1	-	CASRKFGGDNEQFF
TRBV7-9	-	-	CASSQGGEGSGFYEQYF